The 12 T cell receptor beta chains presented below share a single source sample, sequenced in a study of blood T cell repertoires in COVID-19. TCRdb's copy holds only in-frame clones and misses some; the assay was immunoSEQ multiplex PCR. Of about 320,000 clones in the sample, about nine tenths are singletons; the top ten hold roughly 2.6%. The sequenced material came from PBMCs or T cells enriched from blood (not recorded which). The receptors come from a man aged 60-69 years who had recovered from COVID-19.

The sample holds one count of this clone. The chain combines TRBV27 with TRBJ2-1; D remains ambiguous. Trimming left V 10 bases short and J 6 bases short, with 7 bases between. Germline V gene sequence: CDR1 MNHEY, CDR2 SMNVEV (reference sequence). There are 10 residues in the CDR3. CDR3 sequence: CATPRNEQFF. The CDR3 DNA reads TGTGCCACCCCTCGCAATGAGCAGTTCTTC.

The V and J genes are TRBV10-3 and TRBJ1-1; TRBD1 matches 7 bases. The J segment lost 3 bases and the V segment lost 7 bases, leaving 5 bases of the junction unmatched. CDR1 and CDR2 from the germline V gene are ENHRY and SYGVKD. This CDR3 contains 13 residues. CDR3 amino acids: CAIIGDSYTEAFF. Written as DNA, the CDR3 is TGTGCCATCATAGGGGACAGTTACACTGAAGCTTTCTTT.

The V and J genes are TRBV10-3 and TRBJ1-1; 7 bases map to TRBD1. Germline CDR1 ENHRY, CDR2 SYGVKD. The CDR3 spans 15 residues. The V and J ends lost 3 bases and 5 bases, in that order; junction bases with no gene match: 9. CDR3 coding DNA: TGTGCCATCAGTGAAGGCACAGGGGCAGGGACTGAAGCTTTCTTT. Translated: CAISEGTGAGTEAFF.

The chain joins TRBV5-4 to TRBJ1-5; D might be TRBD1 (5 bases). The germline V gene has CDR1 SGHNT and CDR2 YYREEE (reference sequence). Trimming left V 0 bases short and J 5 bases short, with 9 bases between. This CDR3 is 14 amino acids long. In DNA, the CDR3 is TGTGCCAGCAGCTTGGCGGGGGGGGATCAGCCCCAGCATTTT. Translated: CASSLAGGDQPQHF.

This clone was recorded only once. The CDR3 nucleotides are TGTGCCAGCAGCCCGGGACTAGCGAGAGTCACAGATACGCAGTATTTT. This gives the protein CASSPGLARVTDTQYF. The rearrangement joins TRBV7-2 to TRBJ2-3; 10 positions match TRBD2. The CDR3 has 16 amino acids. The germline CDR1 and CDR2 sequences are SGHTA and FQGNSA. The V segment lost 5 bases and the J segment 2 bases; nucleotides outside the gene matches: 7.

V usage is TRBV5-1 and J usage is TRBJ2-7, with TRBD2 matching over 7 bases. CDR1 is SGHRS and CDR2 is YFSETQ in the germline V gene. V shed 4 bases, J shed 4 bases, and the junction held 11 bases outside the gene matches. The CDR3 is 15 amino acids. CDR3 amino acids: CASSLVGGSEYEQYF. The CDR3 DNA reads as TGCGCCAGCAGCCTCGTGGGAGGGAGTGAGTACGAGCAGTACTTC.

The rearrangement links TRBV7-3 to TRBJ2-1, with D possibly TRBD1 on 5 matching bases. This CDR3 region has 16 residues. CDR1 and CDR2 from the germline V gene are SGHTA and FQGTGA. Trimming shortened V by 5 bases and J by 2 bases, and 16 bases separated the two germline ends. This CDR3 is CASSPNGQGAYNEQFF. The CDR3 DNA follows: TGTGCCAGCAGCCCCAATGGGCAGGGTGCCTACAATGAGCAGTTCTTC.

The chain employs TRBV7-8 and TRBJ2-2; D may be TRBD2 (6 bases). Trimming shortened V by 3 bases and J by 5 bases, and 7 bases separated the two germline ends. Germline V gene data show CDR1 as SGHVS and CDR2 as FQNEAQ. The CDR3 is 13 amino acids. CDR3 residues: CASSLAGTGELFF. The CDR3 coding sequence is TGTGCCAGCAGCTTGGCGGGAACCGGGGAGCTGTTTTTT. Full variable domain (missing parts from reference TRBV7-8 and TRBJ2-2): GAGVSQSPRYKVAKRGQDVALRCDPISGHVSLFWYQQALGQGPEFLTYFQNEAQLDKSGLPSDRFFAERPEGSVSTLKIQRTQQEDSAVYLCASSLAGTGELFFGEGSRLTVL.

This chain links TRBV6-2 or TRBV6-3 with TRBJ1-5; the D is unclear. Germline loops: CDR1 MNHEY, CDR2 SVGEGT. The V end lost 2 bases, the J end lost 2 bases, and 10 bases lay between the germline ends. The CDR3 covers 15 residues. The CDR3 DNA reads as TGTGCCAGCAGTTACGTCAGTTACGGCAATCAGCCCCAGCATTTT. This encodes CASSYVSYGNQPQHF.

This chain joins TRBV7-2 and TRBJ1-5, with a tentative D call TRBD1 (6 bases). The CDR3 is 15 amino acids. The V end was cut by 4 bases, the J end by 6 bases, with 16 bases between. Germline assignment: CDR1 SGHTA and CDR2 FQGNSA. CDR3 protein: CASSYGQRGVQPQHF. In DNA, the CDR3 is TGTGCCAGCAGCTACGGACAGCGGGGGGTTCAGCCCCAGCATTTT.

The CDR3 sequence is CASSLAGAVGTEAFF. The CDR3 DNA reads as TGTGCCAGCAGCTTAGCAGGGGCGGTGGGTACTGAAGCTTTCTTT. V and J are TRBV7-8 and TRBJ1-1, with D perhaps matching TRBD1 (5 bases). Germline CDR1 SGHVS, CDR2 FQNEAQ. The V gene lost 0 bases and the J gene lost 5 bases, with 13 bases spanning the gap. The CDR3 totals 15 residues.

This clone was counted a single time. The V call is TRBV11-3, the J call TRBJ2-1; TRBD2 aligns across 9 bases. The CDR3 has 18 amino acids. The J segment lost 4 bases and the V segment lost 5 bases, leaving 15 bases of the junction unmatched. The V gene's germline CDR1 is SGHNT and CDR2 YENEEA. CDR3 sequence reads: CASSPNHPPSGGYNEQFF. For the CDR3, the DNA is TGTGCCAGCAGCCCAAACCACCCCCCCAGCGGGGGGTACAATGAGCAGTTCTTC.